This TCR beta chain originates from a study of blood T cell repertoires in COVID-19. Method: immunoSEQ multiplex PCR; TCRdb's copy keeps in-frame clones and lacks some. The data contain approximately 240,000 clones, around 90% of them seen just once; the ten biggest clones take up approximately 2%. Germline CDR1 and CDR2: LGHNA and YNFKEQ. The CDR3 runs to 14 residues. Trimming removed 4 bases from V and 5 bases from J, with 11 bases in between. Sequencing was done on a sample of PBMCs or T cells enriched from blood (not recorded which). The receptor was derived from a woman under 30 who had recovered from COVID-19. The chain joins TRBV4-2 to TRBJ2-2; TRBD2 might be the D (6 bases). The CDR3 region is CASSPRGETGELFF. The CDR3 coding sequence is TGTGCCAGCAGCCCACGCGGGGAAACCGGGGAGCTGTTTTTT.